This TCR beta chain originates from a study of PD-1 blockade in classical Hodgkin lymphoma. Turning to this clone: The target antigen is unknown.

The table came from immunoSEQ multiplex PCR; TCRdb's copy has only in-frame clones and leaves some out. Of around 30,000 clones listed, 65% to 90% are singletons. Overall study results and limits: It was CD4+ TCR diversity, not CD8+, that rose significantly by C4D1.

V shed 2 bases and J shed 8 bases, with 13 bases lying between them. CDR1 and CDR2 from the germline V gene are SEHNR and FQNEAQ (reference sequence). This CDR3 spans 14 amino acids. Relapse after autologous stem cell transplantation occurred in every patient, and brentuximab vedotin exposure varied. This chain uses TRBV7-9 with TRBJ1-5, with D possibly TRBD1 on 6 matching bases. The sequencing used peripheral blood mononuclear cells (PBMCs), collected at baseline. This clonotype originated in a human donor with classical Hodgkin lymphoma. CDR3 DNA: TGTGCCAGCAGCTTATCAGGGGTTGGTAAGCCCCAGCATTTT. Its translation is CASSLSGVGKPQHF. Looking up the rest from reference TRBV7-9 and TRBJ1-5 gives the full variable domain: DTGVSQNPRHKITKRGQNVTFRCDPISEHNRLYWYRQTLGQGPEFLTYFQNEAQLEKSRLLSDRFSAERPKGSFSTLEIQRTEQGDSAMYLCASSLSGVGKPQHFGDGTRLSIL.